This T cell receptor beta chain emerged from a study of cytomegalovirus exposure and HLA in healthy donors. The study, taken as a whole, reports: DRB1 had the most TCR associations and HLA-C the fewest, a later analysis found, with rates varying by HLA locus.

The PCR employed 60 Vbeta primers together with 13 Jbeta primers. Sequenced by immunoSEQ multiplex PCR; TCRdb stores in-frame clones only, minus some. Seen here are roughly 110,000 clones, roughly 80% observed once, and the top ten hold 2.5%. Concerning this clone itself: Its specificity is not known.

The sequence was collected from a middle-aged man in good health and CMV-seronegative. Sequenced sample: PBMCs.

CDR3 in amino acids: CASTTSSGNQPQHF. The CDR3 DNA reads as TGTGCCAGCACAACCTCGTCAGGCAATCAGCCCCAGCATTTT. V usage is TRBV25-1 and J usage is TRBJ1-5; D is unclear. V lost 7 bases to trimming and J lost 2 bases, with 12 bases between them. The CDR3 sequence is 14 residues long. Germline V CDR1 and CDR2: MGHDK, SYGVNS.